This T cell receptor beta chain came from a study of cytomegalovirus exposure and HLA in healthy donors. V dropped 1 base and J dropped 2 bases, with 8 bases sitting between them. CDR1 MNHEY and CDR2 SVGAGI come from the germline V gene. The CDR3 is made up of 14 amino acids. In the PCR, 60 Vbeta and 13 Jbeta primers were used. Clones were read by immunoSEQ multiplex PCR, and TCRdb kept only the in-frame ones, dropping some. Its clone listing holds 130,000 to 150,000 clones. J is TRBJ1-1 and V is TRBV6-5; D may be TRBD1 (5 bases). The sequenced sample consisted of PBMCs. The origin of this receptor is a male donor in good health and CMV-seronegative. The CDR3 protein is CASSYLQVNTEAFF. Written as DNA, the CDR3 is TGTGCCAGCAGTTACTTACAGGTAAACACTGAAGCTTTCTTT.